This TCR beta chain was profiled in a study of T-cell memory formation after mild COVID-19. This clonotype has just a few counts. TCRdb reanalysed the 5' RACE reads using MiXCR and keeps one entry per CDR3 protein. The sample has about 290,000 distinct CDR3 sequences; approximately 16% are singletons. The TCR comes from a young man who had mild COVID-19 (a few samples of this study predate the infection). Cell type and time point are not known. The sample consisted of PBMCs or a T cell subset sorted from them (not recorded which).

As DNA, the CDR3 is TGTGCCAGCAGCTTTGGGCGGGGCGAAGAGACCCAGTACTTC. Protein: CASSFGRGEETQYF. This chain joins TRBV7-2 and TRBJ2-5; maybe TRBD2 (6 bases). CDR3 length: 14 amino acids. V gave up 3 bases and J gave up 3 bases, with 11 bases separating them. Germline values: CDR1 SGHTA, CDR2 FQGNSA.